These T cell receptor beta chains were read from a single sample in a study of CD8 T cells in Susac syndrome. TCRdb recomputed calls from the immunoSEQ multiplex PCR reads with MiXCR, one row per CDR3 protein. The sample holds 130,000 or so distinct CDR3 sequences, roughly 89% seen once. Sequenced input: CD8+ T cells from PBMCs. The receptors originated from a human donor with multiple sclerosis. CDR3s include the opening cysteine and the closing phenylalanine or tryptophan. The order of the fields is D gene, clone size, V gene, J gene, CDR3 protein, CDR3 DNA. A D gene is named only where the DNA matches it firmly. Part of the rows lack a size; the others show once, few, many or a class for expanded clones.

d_gene: TRBD1
abundance: -
v_gene: TRBV5-1
j_gene: TRBJ1-1
CDR3aa: CASSLDRGTEAFF
CDR3nt: TGCGCCAGCAGCTTGGACAGGGGGACTGAAGCTTTCTTT

d_gene: -
abundance: -
v_gene: TRBV7-9
j_gene: TRBJ2-7
CDR3aa: CASSFSDHEQYF
CDR3nt: TGTGCCAGCAGCTTCAGTGACCACGAGCAGTACTTC

d_gene: TRBD1
abundance: once
v_gene: TRBV6-2/TRBV6-3
j_gene: TRBJ2-1
CDR3aa: CATRQGNYNEQFF
CDR3nt: TGTGCCACCCGACAGGGTAACTACAATGAGCAGTTCTTC

d_gene: -
abundance: -
v_gene: TRBV6-5
j_gene: TRBJ2-1
CDR3aa: CASSYSQGEQFF
CDR3nt: TGTGCCAGCAGTTACTCCCAGGGTGAGCAGTTCTTC

d_gene: -
abundance: -
v_gene: TRBV6-2/TRBV6-3
j_gene: TRBJ1-3
CDR3aa: CASRWDRLPGNTIYF
CDR3nt: TGTGCCAGCCGTTGGGACCGGCTCCCAGGAAACACCATATATTTT

d_gene: TRBD2
abundance: -
v_gene: TRBV27
j_gene: TRBJ2-2
CDR3aa: CASSLWREGHAGELFF
CDR3nt: TGTGCCAGCAGTTTGTGGCGGGAGGGTCACGCCGGGGAGCTGTTTTTT

d_gene: -
abundance: -
v_gene: TRBV7-9
j_gene: TRBJ2-1
CDR3aa: CASLYGNEQFF
CDR3nt: TGTGCCAGCTTATACGGGAATGAGCAGTTCTTC

d_gene: TRBD1
abundance: -
v_gene: TRBV6-5
j_gene: TRBJ2-3
CDR3aa: CASSYGTDTDTQYF
CDR3nt: TGTGCCAGCAGTTACGGGACAGACACAGATACGCAGTATTTT

d_gene: -
abundance: -
v_gene: TRBV19
j_gene: TRBJ1-1
CDR3aa: CASSNPRLAGAFF
CDR3nt: TGTGCCAGTAGTAACCCCAGGCTAGCGGGAGCTTTCTTT

d_gene: -
abundance: -
v_gene: TRBV5-1
j_gene: TRBJ2-7
CDR3aa: CASSFGYDEQYF
CDR3nt: TGCGCCAGCAGCTTTGGGTACGACGAGCAGTACTTC

d_gene: TRBD2
abundance: -
v_gene: TRBV16
j_gene: TRBJ2-7
CDR3aa: CASSPSWPSGEGYEQYF
CDR3nt: TGTGCCAGCAGCCCCTCCTGGCCTAGCGGGGAGGGGTACGAGCAGTACTTC

d_gene: TRBD1
abundance: -
v_gene: TRBV6-2/TRBV6-3
j_gene: TRBJ2-3
CDR3aa: CASTQVGGADTQYF
CDR3nt: TGTGCCAGCACCCAGGTAGGGGGCGCGGATACGCAGTATTTT

d_gene: -
abundance: -
v_gene: TRBV5-1
j_gene: TRBJ2-3
CDR3aa: CASAPPGLHTDTQYF
CDR3nt: TGCGCCAGCGCCCCACCGGGACTGCACACAGATACGCAGTATTTT

d_gene: -
abundance: few
v_gene: TRBV7-9
j_gene: TRBJ2-5
CDR3aa: CASSVPPRGGGETQYF
CDR3nt: TGTGCCAGCAGCGTACCCCCGCGGGGAGGGGGAGAGACCCAGTACTTC

d_gene: TRBD2
abundance: once
v_gene: TRBV27
j_gene: TRBJ2-1
CDR3aa: CASSLNGLAGGQFF
CDR3nt: TGTGCCAGCAGTTTAAACGGACTAGCGGGAGGGCAGTTCTTC

d_gene: -
abundance: -
v_gene: TRBV29-1
j_gene: TRBJ1-1
CDR3aa: CSATGTREAFF
CDR3nt: TGCAGCGCAACCGGGACCAGGGAGGCTTTCTTT

d_gene: TRBD2
abundance: -
v_gene: TRBV4-1
j_gene: TRBJ2-1
CDR3aa: CASSPQLAGAYNEQFF
CDR3nt: TGCGCCAGCAGCCCGCAACTAGCGGGAGCATACAATGAGCAGTTCTTC

d_gene: -
abundance: -
v_gene: TRBV6-2/TRBV6-3
j_gene: TRBJ2-7
CDR3aa: CATRRDLSYEQYF
CDR3nt: TGTGCCACCCGGAGGGACTTATCCTACGAGCAGTACTTC

d_gene: TRBD1
abundance: -
v_gene: TRBV28
j_gene: TRBJ1-1
CDR3aa: CASSLRGRDTEAFF
CDR3nt: TGTGCCAGCAGTTTGAGGGGGCGGGACACTGAAGCTTTCTTT

d_gene: -
abundance: -
v_gene: TRBV25-1
j_gene: TRBJ2-5
CDR3aa: CASDGETQYF
CDR3nt: TGTGCCAGCGATGGGGAGACCCAGTACTTC

d_gene: -
abundance: -
v_gene: TRBV29-1
j_gene: TRBJ2-7
CDR3aa: CSVTTMDEQYF
CDR3nt: TGCAGCGTTACGACAATGGACGAGCAGTACTTC

d_gene: TRBD1
abundance: -
v_gene: TRBV4-1
j_gene: TRBJ2-7
CDR3aa: CASSHSGTAYEQYF
CDR3nt: TGCGCCAGCAGCCATTCCGGGACAGCCTACGAGCAGTACTTC

d_gene: TRBD2
abundance: -
v_gene: TRBV24-1
j_gene: TRBJ2-1
CDR3aa: CATGTGGARENNEQFF
CDR3nt: TGTGCCACCGGAACGGGAGGTGCCCGGGAGAACAATGAGCAGTTCTTC

d_gene: -
abundance: -
v_gene: TRBV9
j_gene: TRBJ1-1
CDR3aa: CASSVGYGTEAFF
CDR3nt: TGTGCCAGCAGCGTGGGCTACGGGACTGAAGCTTTCTTT

d_gene: -
abundance: -
v_gene: TRBV27
j_gene: TRBJ2-7
CDR3aa: CASSLSNPLTWSGEQYF
CDR3nt: TGTGCCAGCAGTTTATCTAACCCCCTGACTTGGTCGGGCGAGCAGTACTTC

d_gene: TRBD2
abundance: -
v_gene: TRBV9
j_gene: TRBJ2-1
CDR3aa: CASSGGLAGGPDWIYEQFF
CDR3nt: TGTGCCAGCAGCGGAGGTCTAGCGGGAGGGCCAGATTGGATATATGAGCAGTTCTTC

d_gene: TRBD1
abundance: -
v_gene: TRBV30
j_gene: TRBJ2-7
CDR3aa: CAWCRTGYGEQYF
CDR3nt: TGTGCCTGGTGTCGGACAGGGTACGGGGAGCAGTACTTC

d_gene: TRBD1
abundance: few
v_gene: TRBV14
j_gene: TRBJ1-3
CDR3aa: CASSQGDSSGNTIYF
CDR3nt: TGTGCCAGCAGCCAAGGGGACAGCTCTGGAAACACCATATATTTT

d_gene: -
abundance: -
v_gene: TRBV20-1
j_gene: TRBJ1-5
CDR3aa: CSASTLLSNQPQHF
CDR3nt: TGCAGTGCTAGTACACTCCTTAGCAATCAGCCCCAGCATTTT

d_gene: TRBD1
abundance: -
v_gene: TRBV29-1
j_gene: TRBJ2-7
CDR3aa: CSARDRGVNEQYF
CDR3nt: TGCAGCGCCCGGGACAGGGGTGTCAACGAGCAGTACTTC

d_gene: -
abundance: -
v_gene: TRBV7-9
j_gene: TRBJ2-7
CDR3aa: CASSYVTGRGYEQYF
CDR3nt: TGTGCCAGCAGCTATGTCACAGGGAGGGGGTACGAGCAGTACTTC

d_gene: -
abundance: -
v_gene: TRBV9
j_gene: TRBJ2-1
CDR3aa: CASSPAEWGDEQFF
CDR3nt: TGTGCCAGCAGTCCTGCGGAATGGGGGGATGAGCAGTTCTTC

d_gene: TRBD2
abundance: -
v_gene: TRBV4-1
j_gene: TRBJ2-7
CDR3aa: CASSQDLAGYIYEQYF
CDR3nt: TGCGCCAGCAGCCAAGATCTAGCGGGATATATTTACGAGCAGTACTTC

d_gene: -
abundance: -
v_gene: TRBV19
j_gene: TRBJ2-1
CDR3aa: CASRPAQGWGHNEQFF
CDR3nt: TGTGCCAGTAGACCAGCACAGGGATGGGGGCACAATGAGCAGTTCTTC

d_gene: TRBD2
abundance: -
v_gene: TRBV15
j_gene: TRBJ2-7
CDR3aa: CATSTAGGPHEQYF
CDR3nt: TGTGCCACCAGCACTGCGGGAGGGCCCCACGAGCAGTACTTC

d_gene: TRBD2
abundance: -
v_gene: TRBV28
j_gene: TRBJ2-1
CDR3aa: CASIPFLAGVDEQFF
CDR3nt: TGTGCCAGCATCCCTTTCTTGGCGGGAGTTGATGAGCAGTTCTTC

d_gene: -
abundance: -
v_gene: TRBV19
j_gene: TRBJ2-1
CDR3aa: CASSIGADLNEQFF
CDR3nt: TGTGCCAGTAGTATAGGGGCGGACCTCAATGAGCAGTTCTTC

d_gene: -
abundance: -
v_gene: TRBV29-1
j_gene: TRBJ1-1
CDR3aa: CSVRSNRHWNTEAFF
CDR3nt: TGCAGCGTCCGAAGTAATAGACACTGGAACACTGAAGCTTTCTTT

d_gene: TRBD2
abundance: -
v_gene: TRBV19
j_gene: TRBJ2-7
CDR3aa: CASSRAGGPYEQYF
CDR3nt: TGTGCCAGTAGCCGGGCGGGAGGCCCCTACGAGCAGTACTTC

d_gene: -
abundance: -
v_gene: TRBV29-1
j_gene: TRBJ1-1
CDR3aa: CSVLGRMNTEAFF
CDR3nt: TGCAGCGTCTTAGGCCGGATGAACACTGAAGCTTTCTTT